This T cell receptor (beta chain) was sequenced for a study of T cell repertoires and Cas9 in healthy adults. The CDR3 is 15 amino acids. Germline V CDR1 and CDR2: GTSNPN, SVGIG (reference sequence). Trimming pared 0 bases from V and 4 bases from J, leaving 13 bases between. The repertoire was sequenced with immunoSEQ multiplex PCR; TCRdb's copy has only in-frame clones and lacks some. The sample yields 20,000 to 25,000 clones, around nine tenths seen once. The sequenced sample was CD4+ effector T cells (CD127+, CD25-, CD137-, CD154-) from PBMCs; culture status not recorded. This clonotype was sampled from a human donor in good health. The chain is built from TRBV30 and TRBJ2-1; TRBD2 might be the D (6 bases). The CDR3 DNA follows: TGTGCCTGGAGTGTTGGCGGGGCCCAATACAATGAGCAGTTCTTC. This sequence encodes CAWSVGGAQYNEQFF.